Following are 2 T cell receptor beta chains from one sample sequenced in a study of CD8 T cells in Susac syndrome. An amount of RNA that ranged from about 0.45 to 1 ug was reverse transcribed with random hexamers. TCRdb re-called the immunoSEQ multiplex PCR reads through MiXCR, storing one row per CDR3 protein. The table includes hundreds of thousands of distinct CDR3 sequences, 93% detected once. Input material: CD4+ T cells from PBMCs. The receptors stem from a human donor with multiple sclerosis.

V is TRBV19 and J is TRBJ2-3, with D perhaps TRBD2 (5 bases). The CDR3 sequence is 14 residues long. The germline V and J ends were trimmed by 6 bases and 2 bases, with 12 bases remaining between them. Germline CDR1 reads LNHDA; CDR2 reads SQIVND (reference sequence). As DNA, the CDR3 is TGTGCCAGTAGCCCGACTACTAACACAGATACGCAGTATTTT. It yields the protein CASSPTTNTDTQYF.

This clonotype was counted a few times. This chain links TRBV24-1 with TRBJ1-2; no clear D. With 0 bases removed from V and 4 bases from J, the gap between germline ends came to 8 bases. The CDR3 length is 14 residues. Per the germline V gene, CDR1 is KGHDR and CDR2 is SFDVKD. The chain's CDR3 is CATSDLRQSYGYTF. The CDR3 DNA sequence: TGTGCCACCAGTGATTTGAGGCAGAGCTATGGCTACACCTTC.